The next 27 T cell receptor beta chains were all read from a single sample in a study of cytomegalovirus exposure and HLA in healthy donors. The primer mix had 60 Vbeta and 13 Jbeta primers. Clones were read by immunoSEQ multiplex PCR, and TCRdb kept only the in-frame ones, dropping some. The sample lists around 180,000 clones, roughly 85% occurring once. The sample was PBMCs. The receptor set was obtained from a woman aged 40 to 50 in good health and CMV-seronegative.

The V and J genes are TRBV13 and TRBJ2-7; 7 bases agree with TRBD1. Germline assignment: CDR1 PRHDT and CDR2 FYEKMQ (reference sequence). CDR3 length: 17 residues. Trimming took 2 bases from V and 0 from J; bases not matched to a gene: 10. The CDR3 DNA is TGTGCCAGCAGCTTAAGGACTGCTGGGACAGCCTCCTACGAGCAGTACTTC. The encoded protein is CASSLRTAGTASYEQYF.

The CDR3 nucleotides are TGCGCCAGCAGCTGGCGCGCGGGAGGGTATGAGCAGTTCTTC. It specifies CASSWRAGGYEQFF. The chain has TRBV5-1 and TRBJ2-1; 9 nucleotides agree with TRBD2. V lost 3 bases and J lost 8; bases outside the gene matches: 6. This CDR3 has 14 residues. Germline CDR1 is SGHRS and CDR2 is YFSETQ.

This clone appeared many times. V gene TRBV25-1 combines with J gene TRBJ1-5, with TRBD1 matching over 7 bases. From germline, CDR1 is MGHDK and CDR2 SYGVNS. Trimming removed 2 bases from V and 5 bases from J; junction bases left unmatched: 3. CDR3 length equals 14 residues. The CDR3 DNA sequence: TGTGCCAGCAGTGAAGACAGGGCGGATCAGCCCCAGCATTTT. This codes for CASSEDRADQPQHF.

The table lists this clone with a few counts. This chain links TRBV7-2 with TRBJ2-2; TRBD2 might be the D (6 bases). The germline V gene encodes CDR1 SGHTA and CDR2 FQGNSA. The CDR3 is made up of 17 amino acids. Trimming shortened V by 0 bases and J by 0 bases, and 11 bases separated the two germline ends. DNA for the CDR3: TGTGCCAGCAGCTTAGCTAGCGGAGTGACGAACACCGGGGAGCTGTTTTTT. Its translation: CASSLASGVTNTGELFF.

The chain couples TRBV18 to TRBJ2-6; 9 nucleotides match TRBD2. CDR1 is KGHSH and CDR2 is LQKENI in the germline V gene. The CDR3 length is 19 residues. J gave up 0 bases and V 2 bases, and 8 bases lay outside the gene matches. The CDR3 DNA reads TGTGCCAGCTCACCAGCAAGCGGGGGGACCTACTCTGGGGCCAACGTCCTGACTTTC. It specifies CASSPASGGTYSGANVLTF.

This clone was found a few times. The rearrangement uses TRBV6-5 and TRBJ2-1; D possibly corresponds to TRBD2 (5 bases). The CDR3 extends over 13 amino acids. The germline V and J ends were trimmed by 6 bases and 1 base, with 7 bases remaining between them. The germline V gene has CDR1 MNHEY and CDR2 SVGAGI. The CDR3 sequence is CASSRDSYNEQFF. The CDR3 DNA reads TGTGCCAGCAGCCGGGATTCCTACAATGAGCAGTTCTTC.

The chain carries TRBV2 and TRBJ2-2, with 9 bases identical to TRBD2. V trimming: 4 bases; J trimming: 2 bases; junction bases outside the gene matches: 5. The CDR3 spans 16 residues. The germline V gene has CDR1 SNHLY and CDR2 FYNNEI. CDR3 DNA: TGTGCCAGCAGTGGGGCGGGAGGGTCTAACACCGGGGAGCTGTTTTTT. This translates into CASSGAGGSNTGELFF.

The chain is built from TRBV11-1 and TRBJ1-1; D ambiguous. Per germline, CDR1 SGHAT and CDR2 FQDESV (reference sequence). V was clipped by 2 bases and J by 2 bases, with 6 bases between them. The CDR3 is 13 residues long. CDR3 sequence: CASSLQSNTEAFF. The CDR3 region has the DNA TGTGCCAGCAGCTTACAGTCAAACACTGAAGCTTTCTTT.

J is TRBJ1-1 and V is TRBV6-5; D is ambiguous. The CDR3 covers 14 residues. Germline V gene data show CDR1 as MNHEY and CDR2 as SVGAGI. V was trimmed by 2 bases and J by 4 bases, leaving 11 bases between them. Written as DNA, the CDR3 is TGTGCCAGCAGTTACGGGGAGTTGGGCACTGAAGCTTTCTTT. Encoded protein: CASSYGELGTEAFF.

This clone was detected once. V is TRBV30 and J is TRBJ2-2; D is perhaps TRBD2 (6 bases). Between the trimmed V and J ends, which lost 2 bases and 2 bases, there was a span of 12 bases. CDR3 length: 15 residues. Per the germline V gene, CDR1 is GTSNPN and CDR2 is SVGIG (reference sequence). CDR3 bases: TGTGCCTGGAGTAGAAGCGGGCTTAACACCGGGGAGCTGTTTTTT. Its translation is CAWSRSGLNTGELFF.

The chain couples TRBV9 to TRBJ1-1, with D maybe TRBD1 (5 bases). The germline CDR1 and CDR2 sequences are SGDLS and YYNGEE. The CDR3 is made up of 18 amino acids. V was trimmed by 1 base and J by 0 bases, leaving 19 bases between them. The CDR3 protein is CASSVPTGGMKMNTEAFF. DNA of the CDR3: TGTGCCAGCAGCGTACCCACGGGGGGGATGAAAATGAACACTGAAGCTTTCTTT.

The CDR3 here is CSVEGGAYNEQFF. The DNA for the CDR3 is TGCAGCGTTGAAGGGGGCGCCTACAATGAGCAGTTCTTC. The chain employs TRBV29-1 and TRBJ2-1, with a tentative D call TRBD1 (5 bases). V was pared by 1 base and J by 2 bases, with 6 bases between. The CDR3 loop spans 13 amino acids. CDR1 is SQVTM and CDR2 is ANQGSEA in the germline V gene.

This clone was seen a few times. The CDR3 sequence is CASSLLGASGEKLFF. The CDR3 region has the DNA TGCGCCAGCAGCCTCCTGGGCGCTAGCGGGGAAAAACTGTTTTTT. The V call is TRBV4-1, the J call TRBJ1-4; D unclear. The CDR3 runs to 15 residues. CDR1 MGHRA and CDR2 YSYEKL come from the germline V gene. V was cut by 4 bases and J by 8 bases, with 17 bases left in between.

V usage is TRBV11-3 and J usage is TRBJ1-2, with no clear D. The V end was cut by 0 bases, the J end by 5 bases, with 16 bases between. CDR3 length: 16 amino acids. Germline CDR1 and CDR2: SGHNT and YENEEA. CDR3 amino acids: CASSLDLSGASYGYTF. In nucleotides, the CDR3 is TGTGCCAGCAGCTTAGATCTTAGCGGAGCGAGTTATGGCTACACCTTC.

J is TRBJ1-2 and V is TRBV6-5; 7 bases agree with TRBD1. J gave up 2 bases and V 8 bases, and 8 bases lay outside the gene matches. The CDR3 length is 14 residues. Germline V gives CDR1 MNHEY, CDR2 SVGAGI. CDR3: CASHDGRGNYGYTF. CDR3 DNA: TGTGCCAGCCACGACGGCAGGGGGAACTATGGCTACACCTTC.

V usage is TRBV30 and J usage is TRBJ2-5; TRBD1 matches at 9 bases. The end of the DNA is better explained by TRBJ2-7, so the J call may be wrong. The CDR3 extends over 15 amino acids. Germline CDR1 is GTSNPN and CDR2 is SVGIG (reference sequence). As DNA, the CDR3 is TGTGCCTGGAGTCCTAGGGACAGGGAACGCAACGAGCAGTACTTC. Translation gives CAWSPRDRERNEQYF.

The rearrangement links TRBV11-3 to TRBJ2-7; no firm D call. With 5 bases removed from V and 0 bases from J, the gap between germline ends came to 8 bases. CDR1 is SGHNT and CDR2 is YENEEA in the germline V gene. This CDR3 contains 13 residues. The CDR3 nucleotides read TGTGCCAGCAGCATAAAAAACTCCTACGAGCAGTACTTC. Its protein product is CASSIKNSYEQYF.

V usage is TRBV2 and J usage is TRBJ2-1; D may be TRBD1 (5 bases). The CDR3 is 17 residues long. The V gene lost 3 bases and the J gene lost 0 bases, with 15 bases spanning the gap. Germline CDR1 is SNHLY and CDR2 is FYNNEI. CDR3 nucleotide sequence: TGTGCCAGCAGTGACCCAGGGCGATTAAGCTCCTACAATGAGCAGTTCTTC. Protein sequence: CASSDPGRLSSYNEQFF.

The rearrangement joins TRBV5-1 to TRBJ1-1; D is possibly TRBD1 (6 bases). The CDR3 contains 16 residues. V lost 4 bases, J lost 1 base, and 17 bases lay in between. Looked up from germline, CDR1 is SGHRS and CDR2 is YFSETQ. This chain's CDR3 is CASSAVLGQKNTEAFF. The CDR3 DNA reads TGCGCCAGCAGCGCTGTCCTGGGACAAAAGAACACTGAAGCTTTCTTT.

The chain links TRBV9 to TRBJ1-2; D possibly corresponds to TRBD1 (6 bases). V was cut by 3 bases and J by 0 bases, with 12 bases left in between. This CDR3 region has 15 residues. Germline V gene sequence: CDR1 SGDLS, CDR2 YYNGEE. The DNA of the CDR3 is TGTGCCAGCAGCGATTTGGCAGGGGCTAACTATGGCTACACCTTC. It translates to CASSDLAGANYGYTF. Based on the CDR3 plus reference TRBV9 and TRBJ1-2, the full variable domain is DSGVTQTPKHLITATGQRVTLRCSPRSGDLSVYWYQQSLDQGLQFLIQYYNGEERAKGNILERFSAQQFPDLHSELNLSSLELGDSALYFCASSDLAGANYGYTFGSGTRLTVV.

The V call is TRBV19, the J call TRBJ2-7; 9 nucleotides match TRBD1. This CDR3 is 14 amino acids long. Germline V CDR1 and CDR2: LNHDA, SQIVND (reference sequence). The trim removed 6 bases at V and 9 bases at J, leaving 12 bases unmatched. The CDR3 reads CASSEIRGQGGQYF. The CDR3 DNA reads as TGTGCCAGTAGCGAAATTAGGGGACAGGGCGGGCAGTACTTC.

This chain uses TRBV5-1 with TRBJ1-2; 7 positions agree with TRBD1. V was clipped by 0 bases and J by 2 bases; unmatched bases: 7. This CDR3 is built from 16 residues. Looked up from germline, CDR1 is SGHRS and CDR2 is YFSETQ. The CDR3 DNA reads TGCGCCAGCAGCTTGGCAACAGGGGCCTTGAACTATGGCTACACCTTC. As protein: CASSLATGALNYGYTF.

The chain couples TRBV5-5 to TRBJ2-7; tentative D call: TRBD1 (8 bases). The germline V and J ends were trimmed by 0 bases and 3 bases, with 13 bases remaining between them. The germline CDR1 and CDR2 sequences are SGHKS and YYEKEE (reference sequence). The CDR3 loop spans 15 amino acids. CDR3 protein: CASSLVQGGIYEQYF. In DNA form, the CDR3 reads TGTGCCAGCAGCTTGGTACAGGGGGGGATCTACGAGCAGTACTTC.

This clone was detected once. The genes are TRBV2 and TRBJ1-5; TRBD1 matches at 10 bases. Germline V gene data show CDR1 as SNHLY and CDR2 as FYNNEI. J was trimmed by 6 bases and V by 7 bases; bases with no gene match: 9. The CDR3 totals 15 residues. The CDR3 DNA sequence: TGTGCCAGCACCCAGACAGGGGGCGCCTCTCAGCCCCAGCATTTT. Translation: CASTQTGGASQPQHF.

J is TRBJ1-1 and V is TRBV28; D might be TRBD1 (6 bases). The CDR3 covers 17 residues. The ends were cut back, 6 bases at V and 4 bases at J, with 24 bases in the middle. CDR1 MDHEN and CDR2 SYDVKM come from the germline V gene. CDR3: CASSTTGSVGQGTEAFF. The CDR3 nucleotides read TGTGCCAGCAGCACTACAGGGTCGGTAGGGCAGGGCACTGAAGCTTTCTTT.

The V call is TRBV11-2, the J call TRBJ2-1; 9 bases are a match to TRBD1. The CDR3 loop spans 15 amino acids. V shed 1 base, J shed 6 bases, and the junction held 4 bases outside the gene matches. CDR1 is SGHAT and CDR2 is FQNNGV in the germline V gene. CDR3 region: CASSLGDRAGNEQFF. In DNA, the CDR3 is TGTGCCAGCAGCTTAGGGGACAGGGCTGGCAATGAGCAGTTCTTC.

This clone was counted a single time. The chain uses TRBV28 and TRBJ1-5; TRBD1 is a possible D gene (5 bases). V was pared by 2 bases and J by 7 bases, with 18 bases between. Germline loops: CDR1 MDHEN, CDR2 SYDVKM. The CDR3 has 16 residues. As DNA, the CDR3 is TGTGCCAGCAGTTTAACCGTAGGGGTTTCCGGACAGCCCCAGCATTTT. Translated: CASSLTVGVSGQPQHF.